This TCR beta chain was profiled in a study of OX40 agonist ivuxolimab in advanced cancers. Repertoires were generated with immunoSEQ multiplex PCR, while TCRdb's copy carries only in-frame clones and drops some. Of tens of thousands of clones in the sample, 84% were seen once. This clone was seen repeatedly, ten times or more. The TCR comes from an adult with an advanced solid tumor such as melanoma, head and neck, liver or kidney cancer. This specimen was CD4+ or CD8+ T cells sorted from blood, taken in a trial of the OX40 agonist ivuxolimab.

The CDR3 sequence is CASSGNNEQFF. CDR3 nucleotides: TGCGCCAGCAGCGGGAACAATGAGCAGTTCTTC. J is TRBJ2-1 and V is TRBV5-1, with unresolved D. Germline CDR1 reads SGHRS; CDR2 reads YFSETQ. V shed 4 bases and J shed 5 bases, with 4 bases lying between them. The CDR3 has 11 amino acids.